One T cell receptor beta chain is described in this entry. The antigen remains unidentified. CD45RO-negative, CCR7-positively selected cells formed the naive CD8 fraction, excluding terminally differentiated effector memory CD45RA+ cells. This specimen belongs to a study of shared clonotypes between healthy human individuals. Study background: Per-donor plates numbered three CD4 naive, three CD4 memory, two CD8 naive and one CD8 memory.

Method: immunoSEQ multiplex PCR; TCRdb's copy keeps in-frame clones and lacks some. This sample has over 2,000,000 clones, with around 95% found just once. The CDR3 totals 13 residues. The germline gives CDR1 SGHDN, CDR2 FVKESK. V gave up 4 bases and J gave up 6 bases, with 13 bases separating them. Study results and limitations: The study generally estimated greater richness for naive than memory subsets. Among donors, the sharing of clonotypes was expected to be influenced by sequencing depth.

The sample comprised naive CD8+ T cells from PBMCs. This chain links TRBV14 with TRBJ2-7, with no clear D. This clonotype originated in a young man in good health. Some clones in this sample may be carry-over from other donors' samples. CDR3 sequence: CASSLLPSAEQYF. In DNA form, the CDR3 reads TGTGCCAGCAGCCTCCTCCCCAGCGCCGAGCAGTACTTC.